The clone carrying this T cell receptor beta chain was seen more than once but under ten times. The antigen is not known. The CDR3 runs to 15 residues. The V and J ends lost 2 bases and 3 bases respectively, with 10 bases between them. CDR1 and CDR2 (germline): MDHEN, SYDVKM. This record belongs to a study of post-analysis software for immune sequencing data. Study results and limitations: Patients used five TRBV segments, including TRBV5-6, TRBV5-1 and TRBV20-1, more often than controls.

Researchers reported that TCR beta cDNA libraries carried unique molecular identifiers. TCRdb called the PCR reads again in MiXCR, with one record for every CDR3 protein. The top ten clones hold about 12% of a sample with 450,000 or so distinct CDR3 sequences, roughly 45% of them seen once. The chain is built from TRBV28 and TRBJ1-4; tentative D call: TRBD1 (6 bases). Sample: blood. The TCR originated in a girl aged 5 to 17 with multiple sclerosis. The CDR3 nucleotides read TGTGCCAGCAGTTTACCAGGGGCAGCTAATGAAAAACTGTTTTTT. Translation: CASSLPGAANEKLFF.